The source of this TCR beta chain is a study of post-analysis software for immune sequencing data. Study outcomes and limitations: Controls' normalized Chao1 diversity significantly exceeded that of multiple sclerosis patients. Under F measure analysis, samples from one preparation batch co-clustered strongly. When patients were compared with controls, 5 or 6 TRBV segments were more frequent, TRBV5-6, TRBV5-1 and TRBV20-1 among them.

With regard to this clonotype: Antigen: not known.

Every TCR beta cDNA library bore unique molecular identifiers. TCRdb redid the calling of the PCR reads with MiXCR, one entry per CDR3 protein. The repertoire includes fewer than 900,000 distinct CDR3 sequences, around 42% of them detected once, and around 4.7% sits in the top ten. V was pared by 5 bases and J by 3 bases, with 6 bases of the junction left unmatched. The CDR3 length is 14 residues. Germline V lookup: CDR1 MNHNS, CDR2 SASEGT. Material: blood. The sequence was obtained from a girl aged 10 to 17 with multiple sclerosis. The rearrangement uses TRBV6-1 and TRBJ2-7, with 8 bases that match TRBD1. The CDR3: CASSLDREFYEQYF. In DNA, the CDR3 is TGTGCCAGCAGTCTGGACAGGGAATTCTACGAGCAGTACTTC.